The 30 T cell receptor beta chains given below trace back to one sample, sequenced in a study of control samples from healthy donors and cancer patients. Method: immunoSEQ multiplex PCR; TCRdb's copy keeps in-frame clones and lacks some. The sample includes 350,000 to 450,000 clones, 80% to 95% seen only once; the top ten take more than 6%. Sequencing was done on a sample of PBMCs. The receptors were gathered from a man between 35 and 55 years old with head and neck cancer.

V and J are TRBV28 and TRBJ2-7, with 7 bases lining up with TRBD2. CDR1 is MDHEN and CDR2 is SYDVKM in the germline V gene. V was clipped by 6 bases and J by 4 bases; unmatched bases: 12. The CDR3 sequence is 15 residues long. CDR3 amino acids: CASSGGGSRVYEQYF. The CDR3 nucleotides are TGTGCCAGCAGCGGGGGAGGGAGCCGGGTTTACGAGCAGTACTTC.

The CDR3 is CASSYSTDSPLHF. In nucleotides, the CDR3 is TGTGCCAGCAGTTACTCGACGGATTCACCCCTCCACTTT. V is TRBV6-6 and J is TRBJ1-6; D is unresolved. Germline CDR1 and CDR2: MNHNY and SVGAGI (reference sequence). Trimming took off 0 bases at V and 8 bases at J, with 5 bases between the two ends. This CDR3 comprises 13 residues.

V gene TRBV7-9 combines with J gene TRBJ2-1; TRBD1 matches 8 bases. Germline CDR1 is SEHNR and CDR2 is FQNEAQ (reference sequence). The V segment lost 5 bases and the J segment 8 bases; nucleotides outside the gene matches: 8. The CDR3 runs to 14 residues. CDR3 amino acids: CASSPPTGADEQFF. In nucleotides, the CDR3 is TGTGCCAGCAGCCCTCCGACAGGGGCCGATGAGCAGTTCTTC.

This clone has only one observation. The rearrangement joins TRBV10-2 to TRBJ1-2, with 11 bases that match TRBD1. Looked up from germline, CDR1 is WSHSY and CDR2 is SAAADI. This CDR3 has 16 residues. Germline trimming cut 0 bases from V and 5 bases from J; bases unmatched to any gene: 5. The chain's CDR3 is CASSESGQGAGYGYTF. The CDR3 DNA sequence: TGCGCCAGCAGTGAGTCCGGACAGGGGGCGGGTTATGGCTACACCTTC.

In DNA form, the CDR3 reads TGTGCCAGCAGCTTAGTTCTAGCGGACCAGACCCAGTACTTC. It encodes CASSLVLADQTQYF. The chain combines TRBV7-2 with TRBJ2-5; 7 nucleotides match TRBD2. Looked up from germline, CDR1 is SGHTA and CDR2 is FQGNSA. V gave up 1 base and J gave up 6 bases; unmatched junction bases: 5. This CDR3 spans 14 amino acids.

V and J are TRBV28 and TRBJ1-2; 11 nucleotides agree with TRBD1. The trim removed 5 bases at V and 8 bases at J, leaving 7 bases unmatched. CDR1 and CDR2 (germline): MDHEN, SYDVKM. CDR3 length: 14 residues. The CDR3 nucleotides are TGTGCCAGCAGTGGGACAGGGGGTTGGTGGGGCTACACCTTC. Translation: CASSGTGGWWGYTF.

J is TRBJ2-4 and V is TRBV2, with 9 nucleotides matching TRBD2. V trimming: 2 bases; J trimming: 0 bases; junction bases outside the gene matches: 2. Germline loops: CDR1 SNHLY, CDR2 FYNNEI. CDR3 size: 16 residues. The CDR3 protein is CASSEPSGVAKNIQYF. The DNA for the CDR3 is TGTGCCAGCAGTGAACCTAGCGGGGTAGCCAAAAACATTCAGTACTTC.

The chain has TRBV6-4 and TRBJ2-1; TRBD2 matches at 7 bases. The junction had 5 bases not matched to a gene; V was cut back by 0 bases and J by 3 bases. Germline CDR1 reads MRHNA; CDR2 reads SNTAGT. The CDR3 totals 16 residues. This CDR3 reads CASSDSRLADYNEQFF. CDR3 in DNA: TGTGCCAGCAGTGACTCACGGCTAGCGGACTACAATGAGCAGTTCTTC.

The chain links TRBV6-5 to TRBJ1-5, with D perhaps TRBD1 (6 bases). Looked up from germline, CDR1 is MNHEY and CDR2 is SVGAGI. The V gene lost 4 bases and the J gene lost 7 bases, with 17 bases spanning the gap. There are 15 residues in the CDR3. CDR3 in amino acids: CASSSEGGPGQPQHF. CDR3 in DNA: TGTGCCAGCAGTTCCGAGGGGGGGCCTGGGCAGCCCCAGCATTTT.

In the case of this clone: One junction end disagrees with the germline gene, perhaps due to a read error. V gene TRBV9 combines with J gene TRBJ2-7; D is unresolved. The CDR3 sequence is 13 residues long. In germline, CDR1 is SGDLS, CDR2 YYNGEE. The CDR3 region is CASSVATSNEQSF. The CDR3, as DNA: TGTGCCAGCAGCGTAGCGACATCGAATGAGCAGTCCTTC.

Concerning this clone itself: The junction departs from germline at one end; a sequencing error may be responsible. The chain combines TRBV11-2 with TRBJ1-1; 7 bases are shared with TRBD1. The CDR3 spans 21 residues. The germline V gene encodes CDR1 SGHAT and CDR2 FQNNGV. The CDR3 coding sequence is TGTGCCAGCAGTTTAGGGACGGGACAGATTGCCTCCCCTGTGGTGAACACTGAAGCTTTCTTT. Amino acids: CASSLGTGQIASPVVNTEAFF.

The genes are TRBV19 and TRBJ2-5; 8 nucleotides match TRBD2. V dropped 7 bases and J dropped 4; count of bases not matched to a gene: 8. Germline V gives CDR1 LNHDA, CDR2 SQIVND (reference sequence). The CDR3 length is 14 residues. Written as DNA, the CDR3 is TGTGCCAGTACATCGCCGGGACTAGTAGAGACCCAGTACTTC. Its protein is CASTSPGLVETQYF.

Points on this clone: The junction and the germline gene differ at one end; a read error may be behind it. Here the CDR3 reads CASSRDSGTNTGELFF. The CDR3 bases are TGTGCTAGCAGCCGAGATAGCGGGACAAACACCGGGGAGCTGTTTTTT. The V call is TRBV7-7, the J call TRBJ2-2; TRBD2 matches at 8 bases. This CDR3 is 16 amino acids long. In germline, CDR1 is SSHAT, CDR2 FNYEAQ (reference sequence).

The chain employs TRBV10-3 and TRBJ2-7, with 8 bases matching TRBD1. Per germline, CDR1 ENHRY and CDR2 SYGVKD. The CDR3 covers 16 residues. Trimming cost V 5 bases and J 3 bases; bases outside gene matches: 12. DNA of the CDR3: TGTGCCATCAGTCCTTCGAGTGGGACAGGTTTCTACGAGCAGTACTTC. As protein: CAISPSSGTGFYEQYF.

This rearrangement joins TRBV14 to TRBJ1-2; D not resolved. CDR1 is SGHDN and CDR2 is FVKESK in the germline V gene. The CDR3 is 12 amino acids. Trimming stripped 2 bases from V and 8 bases from J, with 9 bases between. The CDR3: CASSQTQRGYTF. CDR3 bases: TGTGCCAGCAGCCAAACGCAGCGGGGCTACACCTTC. Variable domain in full (rest from reference TRBV14 and TRBJ1-2): EAGVTQFPSHSVIEKGQTVTLRCDPISGHDNLYWYRRVMGKEIKFLLHFVKESKQDESGMPNNRFLAERTGGTYSTLKVQPAELEDSGVYFCASSQTQRGYTFGSGTRLTVV.

This sequence joins TRBV9 and TRBJ1-2; D remains unclear. V lost 2 bases and J lost 0, with 8 bases in between. CDR3 length equals 14 residues. The germline V gene has CDR1 SGDLS and CDR2 YYNGEE. The CDR3 spells CASSVSGSNYGYTF. The CDR3 coding sequence is TGTGCCAGCAGCGTTTCCGGTTCTAACTATGGCTACACCTTC. Using reference TRBV9 and TRBJ1-2 for the parts outside the CDR3, the full variable domain is DSGVTQTPKHLITATGQRVTLRCSPRSGDLSVYWYQQSLDQGLQFLIQYYNGEERAKGNILERFSAQQFPDLHSELNLSSLELGDSALYFCASSVSGSNYGYTFGSGTRLTVV.

The chain links TRBV9 to TRBJ2-7; 9 positions agree with TRBD1. The CDR3 is made up of 15 amino acids. The J segment lost 6 bases and the V segment lost 3 bases, leaving 10 bases of the junction unmatched. CDR1 and CDR2 from the germline V gene are SGDLS and YYNGEE. The CDR3 is CASSDPGQGSGEQYF. The CDR3 DNA reads as TGTGCCAGCAGCGACCCGGGACAGGGTTCCGGCGAGCAGTACTTC.

This sequence joins TRBV28 and TRBJ1-2, with D unresolved. Trimming stripped 4 bases from V and 5 bases from J, with 11 bases between. CDR1 is MDHEN and CDR2 is SYDVKM in the germline V gene. The CDR3 runs 13 residues. CDR3 nucleotides: TGTGCCAGCAGTTCCCAGGAACCGTATGGCTACACCTTC. The encoded protein is CASSSQEPYGYTF.

Points on this clone: This sample includes further DNA sequences coding for the same CDR3. The V call is TRBV28, the J call TRBJ1-1, with D unclear. Germline loops: CDR1 MDHEN, CDR2 SYDVKM. The CDR3 contains 11 residues. Trimming shortened V by 3 bases and J by 5 bases, and 4 bases separated the two germline ends. The CDR3: CASSLGTEAFF. CDR3 sequence (DNA): TGTGCCAGCAGTTTGGGGACTGAAGCTTTCTTT.

The chain links TRBV5-8 to TRBJ1-2; 8 bases match TRBD1. Germline V gene lookup returns CDR1 SGHTS and CDR2 YDEGEE. Unmatched junction bases numbered 10, after V lost 4 bases and J lost 8 bases. The CDR3 length is 14 residues. Here the CDR3 reads CASSPETGEDGYTF. The CDR3 DNA sequence: TGTGCCAGCAGCCCAGAGACAGGGGAAGACGGCTACACCTTC.

This clone was detected only once. This sequence joins TRBV12-5 and TRBJ1-5; D possibly corresponds to TRBD1 (6 bases). This CDR3 contains 18 residues. Between the trimmed V and J ends, which lost 7 bases and 0 bases, there was a span of 22 bases. The germline V gene encodes CDR1 LGHNT and CDR2 FRNRAP. As DNA, the CDR3 is TGTGCTAGTGCCGACCCTCGACAGGTCCCTGCTAGCAATCAGCCCCAGCATTTT. Amino acids: CASADPRQVPASNQPQHF. The entire variable domain, with the rest obtained from reference TRBV12-5 and TRBJ1-5, is as follows: DARVTQTPRHKVTEMGQEVTMRCQPILGHNTVFWYRQTMMQGLELLAYFRNRAPLDDSGMPKDRFSAEMPDATLATLKIQPSEPRDSAVYFCASADPRQVPASNQPQHFGDGTRLSIL.

This clone occurred a few times. The rearrangement joins TRBV9 to TRBJ1-1; D might be TRBD1 (5 bases). Per germline, CDR1 SGDLS and CDR2 YYNGEE. V was trimmed by 0 bases and J by 0 bases, leaving 9 bases between them. The CDR3 is 15 residues long. CDR3 in DNA: TGTGCCAGCAGCGTAGGGTGGGGCATGAACACTGAAGCTTTCTTT. It yields the protein CASSVGWGMNTEAFF.

The V call is TRBV7-2, the J call TRBJ1-1; 8 positions agree with TRBD1. The CDR3 runs to 14 residues. Germline CDR1 and CDR2: SGHTA and FQGNSA. The V segment lost 4 bases and the J segment 3 bases; nucleotides outside the gene matches: 4. CDR3 coding DNA: TGTGCCAGCAGCTCCCGACAGGGGTACACTGAAGCTTTCTTT. Translation: CASSSRQGYTEAFF.

This chain uses TRBV5-6 with TRBJ1-1; D is unclear. Deletions cut 1 base from V and 0 bases from J, with 7 bases between. CDR3 size: 14 residues. The germline V gene encodes CDR1 SGHDT and CDR2 YYEEEE. The CDR3 bases are TGTGCCAGCAGCTTGCCGCTACTGAACACTGAAGCTTTCTTT. Its translation is CASSLPLLNTEAFF.

The chain has TRBV2 and TRBJ1-1, with 7 bases that match TRBD1. With V trimmed by 5 bases and J by 8 bases, 11 bases remained unmatched. There are 14 residues in the CDR3. Looked up from germline, CDR1 is SNHLY and CDR2 is FYNNEI. The CDR3 region has the DNA TGTGCCAGCAGTCAGGGACAGTGGAGTACGGAAGCTTTCTTT. This sequence encodes CASSQGQWSTEAFF.

The chain joins TRBV6-5 to TRBJ1-2; 7 nucleotides match TRBD1. Trimming cost V 7 bases and J 4 bases; bases outside gene matches: 6. The length of the CDR3 is 13 residues. Germline CDR1 is MNHEY and CDR2 is SVGAGI. The CDR3 DNA follows: TGTGCCAGCACTGGGGACAGTGGCTATGGCTACACCTTC. This translates into CASTGDSGYGYTF.

Concerning this clone itself: This CDR3 is also generated by other DNA sequences in the sample. This chain uses TRBV19 with TRBJ1-5; D is uncertain. The germline gives CDR1 LNHDA, CDR2 SQIVND (reference sequence). The CDR3 runs 13 residues. The V and J ends lost 6 bases and 5 bases respectively, with 11 bases between them. The CDR3 nucleotides read TGTGCCAGTAGAACCCCCGGGGATCAGCCCCAGCATTTT. Its translation: CASRTPGDQPQHF.

The chain links TRBV6-6 to TRBJ2-7; D is possibly TRBD1 (5 bases). V was clipped by 6 bases and J by 1 base, with 7 bases between them. Germline V CDR1 and CDR2: MNHNY, SVGAGI (reference sequence). This CDR3 comprises 12 residues. The CDR3 coding sequence is TGTGCCAGCAGGGACAAATCCTACGAGCAGTACTTC. It yields the protein CASRDKSYEQYF.

The chain couples TRBV15 to TRBJ2-7; 10 bases align to TRBD1. Germline CDR1 and CDR2: LNHNV and YYDKDF (reference sequence). With 0 bases clipped from V and 6 bases from J, the junction kept 2 bases outside the gene matches. The CDR3 has 14 amino acids. CDR3 nucleotide sequence: TGTGCCACCAGCAGAGAGGACAGGGGGGTCGAGCAGTACTTC. This encodes CATSREDRGVEQYF. Looking up the rest from reference TRBV15 and TRBJ2-7 gives the full variable domain: DAMVIQNPRYQVTQFGKPVTLSCSQTLNHNVMYWYQQKSSQAPKLLFHYYDKDFNNEADTPDNFQSRRPNTSFCFLDIRSPGLGDTAMYLCATSREDRGVEQYFGPGTRLTVT.

V gene TRBV7-2 combines with J gene TRBJ2-7; 8 bases are shared with TRBD1. This CDR3 region has 12 residues. Germline-derived CDR1 and CDR2 are SGHTA and FQGNSA. V was clipped by 5 bases and J by 8 bases; unmatched bases: 5. CDR3 loop: CASSIGQGKQYF. As DNA, the CDR3 is TGTGCCAGCAGCATCGGACAGGGCAAGCAGTACTTC.